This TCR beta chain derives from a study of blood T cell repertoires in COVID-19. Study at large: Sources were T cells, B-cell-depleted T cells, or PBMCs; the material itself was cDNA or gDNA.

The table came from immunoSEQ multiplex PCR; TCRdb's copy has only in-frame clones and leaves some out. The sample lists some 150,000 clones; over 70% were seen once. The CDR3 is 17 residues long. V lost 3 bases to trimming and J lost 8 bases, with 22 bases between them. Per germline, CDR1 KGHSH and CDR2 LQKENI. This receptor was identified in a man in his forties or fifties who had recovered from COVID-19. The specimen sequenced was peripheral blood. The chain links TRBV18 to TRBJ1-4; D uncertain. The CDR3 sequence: CASSPEATVLSSEKLFF. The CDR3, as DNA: TGTGCCAGCTCACCTGAGGCCACCGTCCTATCCTCGGAAAAACTGTTTTTT.